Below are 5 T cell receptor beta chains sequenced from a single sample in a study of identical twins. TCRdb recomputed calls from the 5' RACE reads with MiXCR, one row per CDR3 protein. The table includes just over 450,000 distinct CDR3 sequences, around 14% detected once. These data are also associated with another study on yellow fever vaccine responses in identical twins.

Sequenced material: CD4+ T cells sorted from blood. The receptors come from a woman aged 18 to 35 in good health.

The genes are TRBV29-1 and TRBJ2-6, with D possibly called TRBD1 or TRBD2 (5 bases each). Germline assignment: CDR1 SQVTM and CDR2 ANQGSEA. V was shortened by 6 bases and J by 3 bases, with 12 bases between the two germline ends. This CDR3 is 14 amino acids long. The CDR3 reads CSVPLGVGANVLTF. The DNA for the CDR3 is TGCAGCGTCCCCTTGGGGGTTGGGGCCAACGTCCTGACTTTC. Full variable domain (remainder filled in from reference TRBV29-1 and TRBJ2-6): SAVISQKPSRDICQRGTSLTIQCQVDSQVTMMFWYRQQPGQSLTLIATANQGSEATYESGFVIDKFPISRPNLTFSTLTVSNMSPEDSSIYLCSVPLGVGANVLTFGAGSRLTVL.

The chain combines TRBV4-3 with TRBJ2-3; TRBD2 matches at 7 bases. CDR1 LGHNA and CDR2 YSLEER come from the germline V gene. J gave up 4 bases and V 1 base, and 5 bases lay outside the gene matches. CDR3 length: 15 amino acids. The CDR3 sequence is CASSQGFRGADTQYF. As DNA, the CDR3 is TGCGCCAGCAGCCAAGGGTTCCGGGGGGCAGATACGCAGTATTTT.

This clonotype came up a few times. The CDR3 DNA reads TGCAGTGCTAGAGATGGTGACAGGGTTCACACCGGGGAGCTGTTTTTT. Its protein product is CSARDGDRVHTGELFF. The chain joins TRBV20-1 to TRBJ2-2; 7 bases are a match to TRBD1. The CDR3 sequence is 16 residues long. V was clipped by 0 bases and J by 3 bases; unmatched bases: 7. The germline V gene has CDR1 DFQATT and CDR2 SNEGSKA (reference sequence).

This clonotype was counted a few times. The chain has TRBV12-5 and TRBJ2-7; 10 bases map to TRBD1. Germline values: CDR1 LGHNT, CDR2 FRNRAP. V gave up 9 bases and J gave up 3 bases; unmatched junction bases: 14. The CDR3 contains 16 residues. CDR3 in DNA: TGTGCTAGGAATGGGACAGGGGCTCAGGAAGTCTACGAGCAGTACTTC. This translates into CARNGTGAQEVYEQYF.

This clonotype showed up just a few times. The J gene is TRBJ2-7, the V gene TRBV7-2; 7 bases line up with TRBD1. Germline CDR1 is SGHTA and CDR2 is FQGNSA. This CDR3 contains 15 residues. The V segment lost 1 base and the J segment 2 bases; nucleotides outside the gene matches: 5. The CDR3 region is CASSLVGQSTYEQYF. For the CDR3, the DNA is TGTGCCAGCAGCTTAGTGGGACAGTCTACCTACGAGCAGTACTTC. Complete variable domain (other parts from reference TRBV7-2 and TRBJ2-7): GAGVSQSPSNKVTEKGKDVELRCDPISGHTALYWYRQSLGQGLEFLIYFQGNSAPDKSGLPSDRFSAERTGGSVSTLTIQRTQQEDSAVYLCASSLVGQSTYEQYFGPGTRLTVT.